This T cell receptor beta chain derives from a study of T cells after yellow fever vaccination. General study results and limits: Researchers noted that a small share of clonotypes showed up in both CD4 and CD8 compartments.

UMIs were added to TCR cDNA along with a universal primer site when it was made by 5'RACE template switching. TCRdb re-analysed the 5' RACE reads in MiXCR, keeping a single row per CDR3 protein. The sample lists nearly 350,000 distinct CDR3 sequences, around 8.1% occurring once. Remarks on this clonotype: Its antigen is unknown.

The germline V and J ends were trimmed by 0 bases and 9 bases, with 15 bases remaining between them. Germline V gives CDR1 DFQATT, CDR2 SNEGSKA (reference sequence). The CDR3 consists of 14 residues. The receptor's source is a man aged 18 to 35 who received the YFV17D yellow fever vaccine. V usage is TRBV20-1 and J usage is TRBJ2-1; no clear D gene. The specimen comprised PBMCs, sampled about 41 days after the first yellow fever vaccination. Written as DNA, the CDR3 is TGCAGTGCTAGAGATCGGAGAGAACAGACTGAGCAGTTCTTC. Translated, it gives CSARDRREQTEQFF.